Listed here are 15 T cell receptor beta chains from one sample, sequenced in a study of metastatic and nonmetastatic thyroid tumors. Through MiXCR, TCRdb re-clonotyped the PCR reads. This table has around 13,000 clones, approximately 23% appearing once. All patients were untreated before thyroid surgery. The sample was adjacent normal tissue. The receptors come from a female donor with papillary thyroid cancer or a benign thyroid nodule (not recorded which). Some clones in this sample may be carry-over from other donors' samples.

This clone was seen a handful of times. This chain links TRBV20-1 with TRBJ2-7, with a possible D match to TRBD1 (6 bases). Trimming took 1 base from V and 1 from J, leaving 11 bases between them. Germline V gene data show CDR1 as DFQATT and CDR2 as SNEGSKA (reference sequence). The CDR3 is made up of 14 amino acids. The CDR3 protein is CSARGTAYSYEQYF. CDR3 coding DNA: TGCAGTGCTAGAGGGACAGCCTATTCCTACGAGCAGTACTTC.

The chain combines TRBV3-1 with TRBJ2-5, with D possibly TRBD2 on 5 matching bases. The CDR3 loop spans 15 amino acids. The V gene's germline CDR1 is LGHDT and CDR2 YNNKEL (reference sequence). V was trimmed by 5 bases and J by 5 bases, leaving 18 bases between them. Here the CDR3 DNA reads TGTGCCAGCAGCTTCCCCTTGAGGGTGGTTGAGACCCAGTACTTC. Amino acid sequence: CASSFPLRVVETQYF.

This clone was detected only once. This chain joins TRBV20-1 and TRBJ2-7, with no clear D. CDR1 and CDR2 (germline): DFQATT, SNEGSKA (reference sequence). The CDR3 contains 12 residues. V lost 2 bases and J 3 bases, leaving 8 bases between the germline ends. The chain's CDR3 is CSARNQFYEQYF. In DNA form, the CDR3 reads TGCAGTGCTAGAAACCAGTTCTACGAGCAGTACTTC.

By share of the sample, this clone is medium-sized. V and J are TRBV19 and TRBJ1-2; possibly TRBD1 for D (5 bases). The CDR3 is 13 residues long. Germline assignment: CDR1 LNHDA and CDR2 SQIVND (reference sequence). Between the trimmed V and J ends, which lost 7 bases and 4 bases, there was a span of 13 bases. The CDR3 DNA follows: TGTGCCAGTATGGGCCAGGGATTCTATGGCTACACCTTC. Its translation is CASMGQGFYGYTF.

The V call is TRBV2, the J call TRBJ2-5; unclear D gene. V was pared by 1 base and J by 5 bases, with 5 bases between. This CDR3 has 12 residues. The germline V gene has CDR1 SNHLY and CDR2 FYNNEI. The CDR3 protein is CASSEEWETQYF. CDR3 DNA sequence: TGTGCCAGCAGTGAAGAGTGGGAGACCCAGTACTTC.

This clone showed up many times. CDR3 protein: CSVYSGESTYEQYF. CDR3 nucleotides: TGCAGCGTCTACTCAGGGGAGAGCACCTACGAGCAGTACTTC. The chain uses TRBV29-1 and TRBJ2-7; weak D call: TRBD1 (6 bases). The CDR3 spans 14 residues. Germline V gene data show CDR1 as SQVTM and CDR2 as ANQGSEA. Trimming shortened V by 6 bases and J by 2 bases, and 17 bases separated the two germline ends.

The V call is TRBV11-2, the J call TRBJ2-7; D gene uncertain. The V end was cut by 2 bases, the J end by 1 base, with 18 bases between. Per the germline V gene, CDR1 is SGHAT and CDR2 is FQNNGV. There are 17 residues in the CDR3. CDR3 sequence reads: CASSLPAPYPQSYEQYF. DNA of the CDR3: TGTGCCAGCAGCTTACCAGCGCCCTACCCTCAATCCTACGAGCAGTACTTC.

This clone was found many times. V is TRBV20-1 and J is TRBJ2-1; the match to TRBD2 covers 9 bases. Trimming took 0 bases from V and 7 from J; bases not matched to a gene: 10. The CDR3 is 16 amino acids. Per germline, CDR1 DFQATT and CDR2 SNEGSKA (reference sequence). CDR3 protein: CSARDRQREVGNEQFF. In DNA form, the CDR3 reads TGCAGTGCTAGAGATCGCCAGCGGGAGGTGGGGAATGAGCAGTTCTTC.

V and J are TRBV5-1 and TRBJ1-1; D might be TRBD1 (5 bases). Trimming took off 3 bases at V and 2 bases at J, with 8 bases between the two ends. The CDR3 sequence is 13 residues long. Germline V gene sequence: CDR1 SGHRS, CDR2 YFSETQ. CDR3 loop: CASSSQGNTEAFF. DNA for the CDR3: TGCGCCAGCAGCTCTCAGGGAAACACTGAAGCTTTCTTT. The variable domain in full, completed from reference TRBV5-1 and TRBJ1-1, reads KAGVTQTPRYLIKTRGQQVTLSCSPISGHRSVSWYQQTPGQGLQFLFEYFSETQRNKGNFPGRFSGRQFSNSRSEMNVSTLELGDSALYLCASSSQGNTEAFFGQGTRLTVV.

There are many counts of this clone. V is TRBV9 and J is TRBJ2-2, with D hard to call. CDR3 size: 13 residues. Germline lookup yields CDR1 SGDLS and CDR2 YYNGEE. V lost 4 bases, J lost 7 bases, and 11 bases lay in between. The chain's CDR3 is CASSPSIIGELFF. In DNA form, the CDR3 reads TGTGCCAGCAGCCCCTCAATAATCGGGGAGCTGTTTTTT.

This clone was picked up a small number of times. This chain joins TRBV27 and TRBJ1-6; D perhaps matches TRBD1 (5 bases). The CDR3 spans 13 residues. The V end lost 6 bases, the J end lost 5 bases, and 8 bases lay between the germline ends. Per the germline V gene, CDR1 is MNHEY and CDR2 is SMNVEV (reference sequence). The CDR3 region has the DNA TGTGCCAGCAGAATACAGGATAATTCACCCCTCCACTTT. This translates into CASRIQDNSPLHF.

This clone was counted many times. CDR3 sequence (DNA): TGTGCCAGCTCAGAAGGACAGGGGAACACAGATACGCAGTATTTT. Its protein is CASSEGQGNTDTQYF. This chain connects TRBV18 to TRBJ2-3, with TRBD1 identical over 9 bases. Germline V CDR1 and CDR2: KGHSH, LQKENI. The CDR3 covers 15 residues. V shed 5 bases, J shed 2 bases, and the junction held 5 bases outside the gene matches. The entire variable domain, with the rest obtained from reference TRBV18 and TRBJ2-3, is as follows: NAGVMQNPRHLVRRRGQEARLRCSPMKGHSHVYWYRQLPEEGLKFMVYLQKENIIDESGMPKERFSAEFPKEGPSILRIQQVVRGDSAAYFCASSEGQGNTDTQYFGPGTRLTVL.

The rearrangement uses TRBV7-3 and TRBJ2-3, with 9 bases that match TRBD2. Germline CDR1 is SGHTA and CDR2 is FQGTGA. Germline trimming cut 3 bases from V and 5 bases from J; bases unmatched to any gene: 3. The CDR3 is 14 residues long. The CDR3 protein is CASSFGGREDTQYF. CDR3 nucleotide sequence: TGTGCCAGCAGCTTTGGCGGGAGGGAAGATACGCAGTATTTT.

This clone was found many times. The rearrangement joins TRBV5-4 to TRBJ2-3; D is uncertain. Trimming removed 0 bases at V and 0 bases at J, with 17 bases between. Germline CDR1 reads SGHNT; CDR2 reads YYREEE (reference sequence). The CDR3 loop spans 18 amino acids. The CDR3 region has the DNA TGTGCCAGCAGCTTGGCCGGGTGGCGCCGCAGAAGCACAGATACGCAGTATTTT. Its translation: CASSLAGWRRRSTDTQYF.

This clone was counted a few times. The chain employs TRBV7-2 and TRBJ2-3; 9 nucleotides match TRBD2. CDR3 length equals 16 residues. Germline CDR1 and CDR2: SGHTA and FQGNSA. Trimming at V came to 0 bases and at J to 4 bases, leaving 5 bases not matched to a gene. The CDR3 spells CASSLALAGGSDTQYF. The DNA for the CDR3 is TGTGCCAGCAGCTTAGCGCTCGCGGGAGGGTCAGATACGCAGTATTTT.